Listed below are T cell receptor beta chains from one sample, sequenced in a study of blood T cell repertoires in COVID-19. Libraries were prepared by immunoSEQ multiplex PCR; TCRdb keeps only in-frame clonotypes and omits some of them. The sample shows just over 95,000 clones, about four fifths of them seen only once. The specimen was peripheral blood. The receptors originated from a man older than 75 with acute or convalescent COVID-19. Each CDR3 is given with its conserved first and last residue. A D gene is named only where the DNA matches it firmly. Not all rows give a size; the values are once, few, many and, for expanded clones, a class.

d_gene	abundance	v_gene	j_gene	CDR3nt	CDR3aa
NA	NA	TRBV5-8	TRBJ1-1	TGTGCCAGCACTCTGGCGGTTGAAGCTTTCTTT	CASTLAVEAFF
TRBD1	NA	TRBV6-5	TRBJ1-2	TGTGCCAGCAGTCCCCAGGGGGGCGACTATGGCTACACCTTC	CASSPQGGDYGYTF
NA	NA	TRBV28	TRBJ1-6	TGTGCCAGCATGATGACTTATAATTCACCCCTCCACTTT	CASMMTYNSPLHF
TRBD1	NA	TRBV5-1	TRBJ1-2	TGCGCCAGCAGTCGAGGACAGGGAGCTTCTGGCTACACCTTC	CASSRGQGASGYTF
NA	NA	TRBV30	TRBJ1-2	TGTGCCTGGAGTTCGACAGCTAACTATGGCTACACCTTC	CAWSSTANYGYTF
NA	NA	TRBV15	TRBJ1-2	TGTGCCACCAGCAGAGAGGGCGGGAGCTATGGCTACACCTTC	CATSREGGSYGYTF
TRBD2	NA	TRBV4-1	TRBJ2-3	TGCGCCAGCAGCTTCGGGGGGGGCACAGATACGCAGTATTTT	CASSFGGGTDTQYF
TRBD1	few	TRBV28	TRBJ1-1	TGTGCCAGTAGCGTGGGGACAGAGAACACTGAAGCTTTCTTT	CASSVGTENTEAFF
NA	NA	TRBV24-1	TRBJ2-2	TGTGCCACCAGTGCCCGAAGGGGCGCCGGGGAGCTGTTTTTT	CATSARRGAGELFF
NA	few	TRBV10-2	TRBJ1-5	TGCGCCAGCAGTGTAGACAGGATAGCAAATCAGCCCCAGCATTTT	CASSVDRIANQPQHF
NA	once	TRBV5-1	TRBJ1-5	TGCGCCAGCAGCCCCGACAGTGATCAGCCCCAGCATTTT	CASSPDSDQPQHF
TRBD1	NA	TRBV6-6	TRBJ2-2	TGTGCCAGCAGTTCGACAGGGAAAAGGGCCGGGGAGCTGTTTTTT	CASSSTGKRAGELFF
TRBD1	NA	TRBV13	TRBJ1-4	TGTGCCAGCAGCTGGACAGGGTGGAAAGAAAAACTGTTTTTT	CASSWTGWKEKLFF
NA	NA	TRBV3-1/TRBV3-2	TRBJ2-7	TGTGCCAGCAGCCTACTAACAGGCGAGCAGTACTTC	CASSLLTGEQYF
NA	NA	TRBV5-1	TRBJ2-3	TGCGCCAGCAGCTTGTTCGGGAGCACAGATACGCAGTATTTT	CASSLFGSTDTQYF
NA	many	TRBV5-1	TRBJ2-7	TGCGCCAGCAGCTTGGCCGGGGAGAGGTCCTACGAGCAGTACTTC	CASSLAGERSYEQYF
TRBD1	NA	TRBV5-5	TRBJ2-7	TGTGCCAGCAGCTTGACAGGGGGCTACGAGCAGTACTTC	CASSLTGGYEQYF
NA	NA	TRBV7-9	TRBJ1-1	TGTGCCAGCAGCTCCACAGGGAACACTGAAGCTTTCTTT	CASSSTGNTEAFF
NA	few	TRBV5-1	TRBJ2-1	TGCGCCAGCAGCTTGGAGAGGTACTCCTACAATGAGCAGTTCTTC	CASSLERYSYNEQFF
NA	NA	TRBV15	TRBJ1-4	TGTGCCACCAGCAGAGAGAACATCCCTAATGAAAAACTGTTTTTT	CATSRENIPNEKLFF
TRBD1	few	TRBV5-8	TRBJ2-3	TGTGCCAGCAGCTTGAAGGGACAGAGCACAGATACGCAGTATTTT	CASSLKGQSTDTQYF
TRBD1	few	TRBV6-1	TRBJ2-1	TGTGCCAGCAGTGGAAGGACAGGGACGACCACCTACAATGAGCAGTTCTTC	CASSGRTGTTTYNEQFF
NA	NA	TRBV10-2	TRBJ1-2	TGCGCCAGCAGTGAGAGGACAGACTACTATGGCTACACCTTC	CASSERTDYYGYTF
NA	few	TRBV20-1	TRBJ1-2	TGCAGCCCGAGAGGCTACACCTTC	CSPRGYTF
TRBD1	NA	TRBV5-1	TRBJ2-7	TGCGCCAGCAGCTCAGACGGGACAGGGGTCTATGAGCAGTACTTC	CASSSDGTGVYEQYF
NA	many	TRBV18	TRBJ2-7	TGTGCCAGCTCCCCGTACAGGGAGGGCGAGCAGTACTTC	CASSPYREGEQYF
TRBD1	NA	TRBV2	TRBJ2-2	TGTGCCAGCAGTGGACAGGGGGCGGGTACCGGGGAGCTGTTTTTT	CASSGQGAGTGELFF
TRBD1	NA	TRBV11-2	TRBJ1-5	TGTGCCAGCAGCTTAGGGACAGGGCTTTCGGGCAATCAGCCCCAGCATTTT	CASSLGTGLSGNQPQHF
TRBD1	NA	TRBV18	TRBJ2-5	TGTGCCAGCTCACATGGACAGGCCCAAGAGACCCAGTACTTC	CASSHGQAQETQYF
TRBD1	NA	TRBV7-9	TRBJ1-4	TGTGCCAGCAGCTTAGCGGGACAGCTAAATGAAAAACTGTTTTTT	CASSLAGQLNEKLFF
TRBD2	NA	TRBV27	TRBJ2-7	TGTGCCAGCAGCCGGGGGACTAGCGAGTACGAGCAGTACTTC	CASSRGTSEYEQYF
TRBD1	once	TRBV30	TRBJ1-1	TGTGCCTGGAGCACCATCGGACAGGGGCGTTCTCCGGCTTTCTTT	CAWSTIGQGRSPAFF
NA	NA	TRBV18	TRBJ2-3	TGTGCCAGCTCTCCCGACAGCCAAGATACGCAGTATTTT	CASSPDSQDTQYF
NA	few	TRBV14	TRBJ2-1	TGTGCCAGCAACCGACAGAGATACAATGAGCAGTTCTTC	CASNRQRYNEQFF
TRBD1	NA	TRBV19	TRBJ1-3	TGTGCCAGTAGTCCCCGGACAGGCTCTGGAAACACCATATATTTT	CASSPRTGSGNTIYF
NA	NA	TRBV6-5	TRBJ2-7	TGTGCCAGCAGTTCGCGACAGGGGAGGGTCGAGCAGTACTTC	CASSSRQGRVEQYF
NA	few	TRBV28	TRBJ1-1	TGTGCCAGCAGATTGTCAGGGGCAAACACTGAAGCTTTCTTT	CASRLSGANTEAFF
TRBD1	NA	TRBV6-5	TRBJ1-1	TGTGCCAGCAGTTCTCCCCCCGGGACAGGGAACACTGAAGCTTTCTTT	CASSSPPGTGNTEAFF
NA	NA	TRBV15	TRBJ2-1	TGTGCCACCAGACCCGGGACTGCCTACAATGAGCAGTTCTTC	CATRPGTAYNEQFF
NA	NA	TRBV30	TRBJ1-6	TGTGCCTGGAGTGTGGCTGGGCCGGGGGATTCACCCCTCCACTTT	CAWSVAGPGDSPLHF
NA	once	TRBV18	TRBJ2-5	TGTGCCAGCTCACCACCGACAGGTCATAAAGAGACCCAGTACTTC	CASSPPTGHKETQYF
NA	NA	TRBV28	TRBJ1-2	TGTGCCAGCAGTTTATGGGAAGGGTCATCGACGGGAGAGTATGGCTACACCTTC	CASSLWEGSSTGEYGYTF
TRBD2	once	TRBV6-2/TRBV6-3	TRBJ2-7	TGTGCCAGCAGTCGTCAGTCCACTAGCGGTTATTCCTACGAGCAGTACTTC	CASSRQSTSGYSYEQYF
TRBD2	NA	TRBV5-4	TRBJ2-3	TGTGCCAGCAGCTTCGGCGGGAGGTACGATACGCAGTATTTT	CASSFGGRYDTQYF
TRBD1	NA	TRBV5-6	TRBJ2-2	TGTGCCAGCAGCCGGAGGACAGGGACGAACACCGGGGAGCTGTTTTTT	CASSRRTGTNTGELFF
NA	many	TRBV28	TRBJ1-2	TGTGCCAGCAGTTCCAGGGTTATCGGTGGCTACACCTTC	CASSSRVIGGYTF